A single sample gave rise to the 7 T cell receptor beta chains below, sequenced in a study of cytomegalovirus exposure and HLA in healthy donors (TCRdb year 2017). Receptor amplification or capture employed the immunoSEQ multiplex PCR assay. For the multiplex PCR, a mixture combining 60 forward primers for TCR Vbeta segments and 13 reverse primers for TCR Jbeta segments was used. TCRdb mirrors the immuneACCESS table, restricted to in-frame sequences. Some clones are absent from its copies; in checked studies, under half trace to an unresolved V gene, and the reason for the others is unknown. A total of about 160,000 clones appear in this sample, about four fifths of them only once. About 12% of the sample rests with the top ten. Source material: PBMCs. The receptors shown here come from a woman in her forties or fifties in good health and CMV-seronegative.

This chain uses TRBV2 with TRBJ1-2; D remains ambiguous. The CDR3 is 13 residues long. Trimming took off 6 bases at V and 4 bases at J, with 12 bases between the two ends. Germline assignment: CDR1 SNHLY and CDR2 FYNNEI. The CDR3 is CASRETESYGYTF. CDR3 sequence (DNA): TGTGCCAGCAGGGAAACTGAGAGCTATGGCTACACCTTC.

This clone was seen just once. This chain links TRBV12-5 with TRBJ2-3, with TRBD1 identical over 11 bases. This CDR3 has 16 residues. Germline-derived CDR1 and CDR2 are LGHNT and FRNRAP. The ends lost 6 bases at V and 2 bases at J; junction bases unmatched: 7. The CDR3 protein is CASGRRDRGATDTQYF. Here the CDR3 DNA reads TGTGCTAGTGGGCGAAGGGACAGGGGGGCCACAGATACGCAGTATTTT.

This chain uses TRBV5-1 with TRBJ2-5; the D gene is possibly TRBD1 (5 bases). V shed 0 bases and J shed 3 bases, with 15 bases lying between them. Germline CDR1 and CDR2: SGHRS and YFSETQ. This CDR3 region has 16 residues. The CDR3 sequence: CASSLALRGLKETQYF. The DNA for the CDR3 is TGCGCCAGCAGCTTGGCCTTAAGGGGCCTCAAAGAGACCCAGTACTTC.

This clone occurred a few times. V gene TRBV2 combines with J gene TRBJ1-2; 7 positions match TRBD1. Germline assignment: CDR1 SNHLY and CDR2 FYNNEI. Trimming cost V 6 bases and J 4 bases; bases outside gene matches: 2. The CDR3 extends over 12 amino acids. The CDR3 here is CASRQGTYGYTF. DNA of the CDR3: TGTGCCAGCAGACAGGGGACCTATGGCTACACCTTC.

This chain connects TRBV29-1 to TRBJ1-1, with TRBD1 identical over 10 bases. The germline CDR1 and CDR2 sequences are SQVTM and ANQGSEA. The CDR3 has 14 amino acids. The junction had 11 bases not matched to a gene; V was cut back by 7 bases and J by 6 bases. Written as DNA, the CDR3 is TGCAGCGCGGGATCTGACAGGGGGCTATCTGAAGCTTTCTTT. It encodes CSAGSDRGLSEAFF.

V is TRBV5-8 and J is TRBJ1-5; no clear D. This CDR3 has 15 residues. Looked up from germline, CDR1 is SGHTS and CDR2 is YDEGEE. The V and J ends lost 4 bases and 0 bases respectively, with 11 bases between them. CDR3 residues: CASSRAGDSNQPQHF. Here the CDR3 DNA reads TGTGCCAGCAGCCGGGCGGGTGATAGCAATCAGCCCCAGCATTTT.

This sequence joins TRBV19 and TRBJ2-7; 7 bases are a match to TRBD1. J gave up 4 bases and V 5 bases, and 8 bases lay outside the gene matches. The CDR3 consists of 14 residues. CDR1 is LNHDA and CDR2 is SQIVND in the germline V gene (reference sequence). The CDR3 sequence is CASSHPGQLYEQYF. DNA for the CDR3: TGTGCCAGTAGTCATCCGGGACAGCTTTACGAGCAGTACTTC.